A single sample gave rise to the 32 T cell receptor beta chains below, sequenced in a study of control samples from healthy donors and cancer patients. Clones were sequenced by immunoSEQ multiplex PCR, and TCRdb holds only the in-frame ones, with some missing. Of about 120,000 clones in the sample, just under 90% were seen once. Input material: blood. The receptors derive from a man under 40 in good health.

The chain is built from TRBV19 and TRBJ1-4; tentatively, D is TRBD1 (5 bases). V was shortened by 8 bases and J by 12 bases, with 13 bases between the two germline ends. Germline-derived CDR1 and CDR2 are LNHDA and SQIVND (reference sequence). The CDR3 extends over 11 amino acids. The CDR3 DNA reads TGTGCCAGTCTAGGAGTGGGGGAACTGTTTTTT. This codes for CASLGVGELFF.

This rearrangement joins TRBV9 to TRBJ1-1; D might be TRBD1 (6 bases). V shed 4 bases and J shed 4 bases, with 17 bases lying between them. Germline V CDR1 and CDR2: SGDLS, YYNGEE. The CDR3 totals 15 residues. The CDR3 spells CASSPLPGRGTEAFF. The CDR3 DNA is TGTGCCAGCAGCCCCCTCCCCGGCAGGGGCACTGAAGCTTTCTTT.

The chain carries TRBV5-1 and TRBJ1-2; TRBD1 agrees at 10 bases. J lost 3 bases, V lost 5 bases, and 1 base had no gene match. The CDR3 contains 13 residues. In germline, CDR1 is SGHRS, CDR2 YFSETQ. This CDR3 is CASRGTGDYGYTF. For the CDR3, the DNA is TGCGCCAGCAGAGGGACAGGGGACTATGGCTACACCTTC.

The chain joins TRBV5-1 to TRBJ1-5; D may be TRBD1 (6 bases). This CDR3 region has 16 residues. The germline V gene has CDR1 SGHRS and CDR2 YFSETQ. V was shortened by 0 bases and J by 3 bases, with 13 bases between the two germline ends. For the CDR3, the DNA is TGCGCCAGCAGCTTGGGAGGGGGGATCGACAATCAGCCCCAGCATTTT. Protein product: CASSLGGGIDNQPQHF.

CDR3 amino acids: CASSLAPSRDDEQFF. CDR3 nucleotides: TGTGCCAGCAGCTTAGCCCCCAGCAGGGATGATGAGCAGTTCTTC. The J gene is TRBJ2-1, the V gene TRBV7-8; the D gene is possibly TRBD1 (5 bases). CDR1 is SGHVS and CDR2 is FQNEAQ in the germline V gene. Between the trimmed V and J ends, which lost 0 bases and 8 bases, there was a span of 14 bases. The CDR3 length is 15 residues. Full variable domain (rest looked up from reference TRBV7-8 and TRBJ2-1): GAGVSQSPRYKVAKRGQDVALRCDPISGHVSLFWYQQALGQGPEFLTYFQNEAQLDKSGLPSDRFFAERPEGSVSTLKIQRTQQEDSAVYLCASSLAPSRDDEQFFGPGTRLTVL.

A remark on this clone: The sample holds other DNA sequences that translate to the same CDR3. V and J are TRBV19 and TRBJ1-2; D is uncertain. Deletions cut 6 bases from V and 4 bases from J, with 12 bases between. Germline V gives CDR1 LNHDA, CDR2 SQIVND (reference sequence). The CDR3 is 13 residues long. The CDR3 nucleotides read TGTGCCAGTAGCCTCCCGGGCGGCTATGGCTACACCTTC. This gives the protein CASSLPGGYGYTF. Full variable domain (missing parts from reference TRBV19 and TRBJ1-2): DGGITQSPKYLFRKEGQNVTLSCEQNLNHDAMYWYRQDPGQGLRLIYYSQIVNDFQKGDIAEGYSVSREKKESFPLTVTSAQKNPTAFYLCASSLPGGYGYTFGSGTRLTVV.

The chain carries TRBV7-2 and TRBJ2-5, with D maybe TRBD1 (6 bases). Germline loops: CDR1 SGHTA, CDR2 FQGNSA. V lost 5 bases, J lost 5 bases, and 12 bases lay in between. The CDR3 runs 13 residues. CDR3 coding DNA: TGTGCCAGCAGCAAGGGGGTAACGGAGACCCAGTACTTC. Amino acids: CASSKGVTETQYF.

The J gene is TRBJ2-4, the V gene TRBV14; TRBD2 is a possible D gene (6 bases). V was trimmed by 4 bases and J by 8 bases, leaving 15 bases between them. The germline CDR1 and CDR2 sequences are SGHDN and FVKESK. The CDR3 consists of 14 residues. The CDR3, as DNA: TGTGCCAGCAGCCCCGGGACTCCCGGGTACATTCAGTACTTC. Amino acid sequence: CASSPGTPGYIQYF. Complete variable domain (other parts from reference TRBV14 and TRBJ2-4): EAGVTQFPSHSVIEKGQTVTLRCDPISGHDNLYWYRRVMGKEIKFLLHFVKESKQDESGMPNNRFLAERTGGTYSTLKVQPAELEDSGVYFCASSPGTPGYIQYFGAGTRLSVL.

In nucleotides, the CDR3 is TGTGCCAGCAGCTTAGCGGAGGGGGTAGAGACCCAGTACTTC. It specifies CASSLAEGVETQYF. The chain couples TRBV7-2 to TRBJ2-5; perhaps D is TRBD1 or TRBD2 (6 bases each). V lost 0 bases and J lost 4, with 9 bases in between. The CDR3 is made up of 14 amino acids. Germline values: CDR1 SGHTA, CDR2 FQGNSA.

This clone appeared once. CDR3 in amino acids: CSVVSGYTEAFF. In DNA, the CDR3 is TGCAGCGTTGTATCGGGGTACACTGAAGCTTTCTTT. The genes are TRBV29-1 and TRBJ1-1, with no clear D. Per the germline V gene, CDR1 is SQVTM and CDR2 is ANQGSEA. Trimming removed 4 bases at V and 3 bases at J, with 9 bases between. This CDR3 is built from 12 residues.

This rearrangement joins TRBV7-9 to TRBJ1-6; TRBD1 agrees at 10 bases. The germline V gene encodes CDR1 SEHNR and CDR2 FQNEAQ (reference sequence). The CDR3 extends over 14 amino acids. The V gene end was trimmed by 5 bases and the J gene end by 14 bases; junction bases not matched to a gene: 9. CDR3 protein: CASSRDRGLGALHF. CDR3 DNA: TGTGCCAGCAGCCGAGACAGGGGGCTAGGAGCCCTCCACTTT.

This clone was detected only once. The chain couples TRBV12-3 or TRBV12-4 to TRBJ2-1, with TRBD2 matching 7 bases. CDR3 length: 13 residues. V trimming: 4 bases; J trimming: 12 bases; junction bases outside the gene matches: 9. DNA of the CDR3: TGTGCCAGCAGTTCCCTGGCGGGGGTGGCGCAGTTCTTC. It translates to CASSSLAGVAQFF.

The chain carries TRBV11-2 and TRBJ2-7; TRBD2 matches 9 bases. Germline CDR1 reads SGHAT; CDR2 reads FQNNGV. This CDR3 contains 16 residues. The V and J ends lost 4 bases and 2 bases, in that order; junction bases with no gene match: 9. Here the CDR3 DNA reads TGTGCCAGCAGCTCAACGGCGGGGGGGCGAGCCTACGAGCAGTACTTC. The encoded protein is CASSSTAGGRAYEQYF.

This chain links TRBV19 with TRBJ1-1, with D unclear. The length of the CDR3 is 12 residues. Looked up from germline, CDR1 is LNHDA and CDR2 is SQIVND (reference sequence). V was trimmed by 6 bases and J by 4 bases, leaving 9 bases between them. Here the CDR3 DNA reads TGTGCCAGTAGAACGGGTGGCACTGAAGCTTTCTTT. It codes for CASRTGGTEAFF. The complete variable domain, with remaining parts taken from reference TRBV19 and TRBJ1-1, reads DGGITQSPKYLFRKEGQNVTLSCEQNLNHDAMYWYRQDPGQGLRLIYYSQIVNDFQKGDIAEGYSVSREKKESFPLTVTSAQKNPTAFYLCASRTGGTEAFFGQGTRLTVV.

Comments on this clone: A read error may produce the germline difference seen at one junction end. This chain links TRBV2 with TRBJ1-5; D is unclear. This CDR3 has 14 amino acids. Germline CDR1 is SNHLY and CDR2 is FYNNEI. CDR3 loop: CASSDRSSDQPQHF. DNA for the CDR3: TGTGCCAGCAGTGACCGTAGTAGCGATCAGCCCCAGCATTTT.

The chain is built from TRBV7-9 and TRBJ1-1, with a weak D call TRBD1 (6 bases). V was pared by 4 bases and J by 3 bases, with 12 bases between. Germline CDR1 is SEHNR and CDR2 is FQNEAQ (reference sequence). CDR3 length: 14 residues. The CDR3: CASSSDRIHTEAFF. As DNA, the CDR3 is TGTGCCAGCAGCTCCGACAGGATACACACTGAAGCTTTCTTT. Complete variable domain (other parts from reference TRBV7-9 and TRBJ1-1): DTGVSQNPRHKITKRGQNVTFRCDPISEHNRLYWYRQTLGQGPEFLTYFQNEAQLEKSRLLSDRFSAERPKGSFSTLEIQRTEQGDSAMYLCASSSDRIHTEAFFGQGTRLTVV.

The CDR3 bases are TGCGCCAGCAGCCTGGGGAAAGGGGGTCAGCCCCAGCATTTT. Its protein is CASSLGKGGQPQHF. The chain is built from TRBV4-1 and TRBJ1-5; maybe TRBD1 (6 bases). The CDR3 has 14 residues. The V gene's germline CDR1 is MGHRA and CDR2 YSYEKL. V dropped 4 bases and J dropped 6 bases, with 13 bases sitting between them.

The chain combines TRBV5-6 with TRBJ1-3, with no clear D. V was pared by 0 bases and J by 9 bases, with 16 bases between. In germline, CDR1 is SGHDT, CDR2 YYEEEE. This CDR3 contains 15 residues. The CDR3: CASSLAWPEGATIYF. CDR3 in DNA: TGTGCCAGCAGCTTGGCCTGGCCCGAAGGAGCCACCATATATTTT.

V gene TRBV27 combines with J gene TRBJ1-2; D is perhaps TRBD1 (5 bases). Germline loops: CDR1 MNHEY, CDR2 SMNVEV (reference sequence). The CDR3 sequence is 15 residues long. V dropped 2 bases and J dropped 6 bases, with 16 bases sitting between them. The CDR3 region is CASSLKGRRPHGYTF. In DNA form, the CDR3 reads TGTGCCAGCAGTTTAAAGGGACGGAGACCTCATGGCTACACCTTC.

V is TRBV3-1 (or the pseudogene TRBV3-2) and J is TRBJ1-3, with TRBD1 as a possible D gene (5 bases). V lost 1 base and J lost 0, with 16 bases in between. Germline V gives CDR1 LGHDT, CDR2 YNNKEL (reference sequence). The CDR3 is 18 residues long. CDR3 sequence: CASSQGGGTFSSGNTIYF. CDR3 bases: TGTGCCAGCAGCCAAGGAGGTGGGACTTTCAGCTCTGGAAACACCATATATTTT.

This chain joins TRBV20-1 and TRBJ1-2; tentative D call: TRBD1 (6 bases). CDR3 length: 15 amino acids. V dropped 6 bases and J dropped 2 bases, with 19 bases sitting between them. The germline V gene has CDR1 DFQATT and CDR2 SNEGSKA (reference sequence). CDR3 in DNA: TGCAGTGCGAGTTCAAACAGGGAAAGGAACTATGGCTACACCTTC. It is translated as CSASSNRERNYGYTF.

The rearrangement joins TRBV15 to TRBJ2-3; D call uncertain. The V end lost 0 bases, the J end lost 5 bases, and 9 bases lay between the germline ends. The CDR3 is 14 residues long. CDR1 is LNHNV, CDR2 YYDKDF, per germline (reference sequence). The CDR3: CATSRDPGGDTQYF. The CDR3 DNA reads as TGTGCCACCAGCAGAGATCCAGGCGGAGATACGCAGTATTTT.

This clone was observed a single time. J is TRBJ2-1 and V is TRBV27, with 8 bases aligning to TRBD2. This CDR3 spans 14 amino acids. CDR1 is MNHEY and CDR2 is SMNVEV in the germline V gene (reference sequence). V gave up 0 bases and J gave up 7 bases; unmatched junction bases: 2. The CDR3 spells CASSLSRLANEQFF. The CDR3 DNA reads TGTGCCAGCAGTTTATCAAGACTAGCGAATGAGCAGTTCTTC.

This rearrangement joins TRBV5-1 to TRBJ1-2; no reliable D call. This CDR3 contains 13 residues. Germline values: CDR1 SGHRS, CDR2 YFSETQ. Deletions cut 2 bases from V and 0 bases from J, with 5 bases between. The CDR3 coding sequence is TGCGCCAGCAGCTTAGGACCTAACTATGGCTACACCTTC. It specifies CASSLGPNYGYTF.

This clone was observed once. The chain combines TRBV2 with TRBJ2-3; D possibly uses TRBD1 or TRBD2 (6 bases each). The CDR3 is made up of 14 amino acids. V was shortened by 3 bases and J by 7 bases, with 14 bases between the two germline ends. From germline, CDR1 is SNHLY and CDR2 FYNNEI. CDR3 DNA sequence: TGTGCCAGCAGTGAGTTAGGGGGGTCAAATACGCAGTATTTT. Its translation is CASSELGGSNTQYF.

The chain uses TRBV7-9 and TRBJ2-5; D gene ambiguous. The CDR3 has 14 amino acids. CDR1 and CDR2 (germline): SEHNR, FQNEAQ (reference sequence). The V gene lost 4 bases and the J gene lost 1 base, with 10 bases spanning the gap. CDR3 nucleotide sequence: TGTGCCAGCAGCTCGTACTCCCTCCAAGAGACCCAGTACTTC. Its translation: CASSSYSLQETQYF. Full variable domain (remainder filled in from reference TRBV7-9 and TRBJ2-5): DTGVSQNPRHKITKRGQNVTFRCDPISEHNRLYWYRQTLGQGPEFLTYFQNEAQLEKSRLLSDRFSAERPKGSFSTLEIQRTEQGDSAMYLCASSSYSLQETQYFGPGTRLLVL.

This chain connects TRBV6-6 to TRBJ2-5; a possible D gene is TRBD2 (5 bases). This CDR3 contains 14 residues. V was shortened by 0 bases and J by 4 bases, with 9 bases between the two germline ends. CDR1 is MNHNY and CDR2 is SVGAGI in the germline V gene (reference sequence). The CDR3 bases are TGTGCCAGCAGTTACTCGGTACGGGGAGAGACCCAGTACTTC. Protein sequence: CASSYSVRGETQYF.

The chain couples TRBV5-5 to TRBJ2-7; D is unresolved. The CDR3 is made up of 13 amino acids. The V and J ends lost 0 bases and 6 bases respectively, with 10 bases between them. The V gene's germline CDR1 is SGHKS and CDR2 YYEKEE (reference sequence). CDR3 protein: CASSLDGTGEQYV. DNA of the CDR3: TGTGCCAGCAGCTTGGATGGCACTGGCGAGCAGTACGTC.

This chain links TRBV9 with TRBJ2-3; 8 positions agree with TRBD1. The CDR3 has 16 amino acids. Germline CDR1 is SGDLS and CDR2 is YYNGEE. The V and J ends lost 1 base and 1 base, in that order; junction bases with no gene match: 5. The CDR3 loop reads CASSVMGGQGTDTQYF. The CDR3 nucleotides read TGTGCCAGCAGCGTAATGGGGGGACAGGGCACAGATACGCAGTATTTT. The full variable domain, rest sourced from reference TRBV9 and TRBJ2-3, is DSGVTQTPKHLITATGQRVTLRCSPRSGDLSVYWYQQSLDQGLQFLIQYYNGEERAKGNILERFSAQQFPDLHSELNLSSLELGDSALYFCASSVMGGQGTDTQYFGPGTRLTVL.

V gene TRBV6-5 combines with J gene TRBJ2-3; 7 nucleotides agree with TRBD1. The V segment lost 2 bases and the J segment 3 bases; nucleotides outside the gene matches: 5. This CDR3 spans 15 amino acids. Looked up from germline, CDR1 is MNHEY and CDR2 is SVGAGI. The CDR3 loop reads CASSYAPTGTDTQYF. CDR3 DNA sequence: TGTGCCAGCAGTTACGCCCCGACAGGGACAGATACGCAGTATTTT.

The rearrangement joins TRBV5-1 to TRBJ2-1; no reliable D call. This CDR3 is 14 amino acids long. V was cut by 7 bases and J by 7 bases, with 18 bases left in between. The germline CDR1 and CDR2 sequences are SGHRS and YFSETQ. The CDR3 is CASGEGHVGNEQFF. DNA of the CDR3: TGCGCCAGCGGTGAAGGCCACGTCGGTAATGAGCAGTTCTTC.

The chain links TRBV5-1 to TRBJ1-4; D is unclear. This CDR3 is built from 15 residues. V lost 0 bases, J lost 3 bases, and 9 bases lay in between. Germline V lookup: CDR1 SGHRS, CDR2 YFSETQ. The CDR3 loop reads CASSLAGLANEKLFF. The CDR3, as DNA: TGCGCCAGCAGCTTGGCCGGTCTGGCTAATGAAAAACTGTTTTTT.